The entry below gives a single TCR beta chain sequence along with its context. What it binds is not known. The sample comes from a study of T cell clones after liver transplantation. At the level of the study: HCV positivity affected three of eight recipients; the rest lacked autoimmune or viral indications. Tolerant meant at least one year fully off immunosuppression without liver enzymes above twice normal. Notes on the study in general: Migration into the graft, not deletion, may explain lost graft donor-reactive T cells.

The germline gives CDR1 SGHVS, CDR2 FQNEAQ. The CDR3 is 16 amino acids. V lost 5 bases to trimming and J lost 2 bases; unmatched junction nucleotides: 7. Data came from immunoSEQ multiplex PCR; TCRdb stores just in-frame clones and leaves some out. In the table there are about 78,000 clones, about 80% of which are singletons. The TCR sequence derives from a human donor who received a liver transplant. The material sequenced was CD4+ T cells from blood, taken before liver transplant. The chain couples TRBV7-8 to TRBJ1-5, with 9 bases fitting TRBD1. The CDR3: CASSGDRVWGNQPQHF. The DNA of the CDR3 is TGTGCCAGCAGCGGGGACAGGGTTTGGGGCAATCAGCCCCAGCATTTT. Combining the CDR3 with reference TRBV7-8 and TRBJ1-5 gives the whole variable domain GAGVSQSPRYKVAKRGQDVALRCDPISGHVSLFWYQQALGQGPEFLTYFQNEAQLDKSGLPSDRFFAERPEGSVSTLKIQRTQQEDSAVYLCASSGDRVWGNQPQHFGDGTRLSIL.